A selection of T cell receptor beta chains follows, all from one sample in a study of cytomegalovirus exposure and HLA in healthy donors. Using immunoSEQ multiplex PCR, the repertoire was profiled, and TCRdb retains in-frame clones only, with some absent. The sample includes about 59,000 clones, 70% to 75% of them seen just once. Sequencing was carried out using PBMCs. The receptor set was obtained from a man aged 25-45 years in good health and CMV-seropositive. The conserved cysteine and the conserved F or W are not part of the CDR3 here.

v_gene,j_gene,CDR3aa
TRBV7-3,TRBJ1-2,ASSSTPGQRNGYT
TRBV7-9,TRBJ2-5,ASSSTGGRVTETQY
TRBV5-1,TRBJ2-1,ASSLPGGPNNEQF
TRBV2,TRBJ2-4,ASSIRGQVNQY
TRBV16,TRBJ2-7,ASSLQGFPYEQY
TRBV10-3,NA,AISDPGQSGYEQY
TRBV7-2,TRBJ1-3,ASSLGGTGQGTIY
TRBV6-1,TRBJ2-1,ASIVLAGANEQF
TRBV2,TRBJ2-5,ASSFSGVIETQY
TRBV2,NA,ASTAGRGGREQY
TRBV5-4,TRBJ2-1,ASSGGGPGSYNEQF
TRBV7-9,TRBJ1-2,SSSTRDRGVLRHGYT
TRBV9,TRBJ2-1,ASSVVGGVTGNEQF
TRBV18,TRBJ1-5,ASSPPGQGVFGNQPQH
TRBV5-1,TRBJ2-1,ASSLAGREPF
TRBV30,TRBJ1-1,AWQGGSLTLFEAF
TRBV28,TRBJ2-5,ASSLLLAGGKETQY
TRBV6-5,TRBJ2-7,ASSYLPGSYEQY
TRBV5-1,TRBJ2-6,ASFPTGYSGANVLT